These 13 T cell receptor beta chains were sequenced from one sample in a study of blood T cell repertoires in COVID-19. TCRdb keeps only in-frame clones here, not all; method: immunoSEQ multiplex PCR. The sample holds 100,000 to 150,000 clones; 79% are singletons and the top ten take 37%. Specimen: peripheral blood. The receptors come from a man in his forties with active or convalescent COVID-19.

The V call is TRBV4-3, the J call TRBJ2-4, with D tentatively TRBD2 (6 bases). Trimming took off 0 bases at V and 3 bases at J, with 15 bases between the two ends. There are 17 residues in the CDR3. The germline V gene has CDR1 LGHNA and CDR2 YSLEER. CDR3 sequence (DNA): TGCGCCAGCAGCCAAGATAGGGGCGGGATTGACAAAAACATTCAGTACTTC. This sequence encodes CASSQDRGGIDKNIQYF.

The chain couples TRBV9 to TRBJ2-1; D may be TRBD1 (6 bases). V was clipped by 6 bases and J by 4 bases, with 14 bases between them. The CDR3 is 14 residues long. The germline V gene encodes CDR1 SGDLS and CDR2 YYNGEE. CDR3 in amino acids: CASTPGDPYNEQFF. CDR3 coding DNA: TGTGCCAGCACCCCAGGGGACCCTTACAATGAGCAGTTCTTC.

The rearrangement joins TRBV6-5 to TRBJ2-7; tentative D call: TRBD2 (5 bases). CDR1 is MNHEY and CDR2 is SVGAGI in the germline V gene. The CDR3 is 13 residues long. Deletions cut 8 bases from V and 6 bases from J, with 17 bases between. DNA for the CDR3: TGTGCCAGCTATGAGGGCGGAAAGCGCGAGCAGTACTTC. Its protein product is CASYEGGKREQYF.

The chain employs TRBV5-4 and TRBJ2-3; 11 nucleotides match TRBD1. The germline V gene encodes CDR1 SGHNT and CDR2 YYREEE (reference sequence). J lost 1 base, V lost 2 bases, and 9 bases had no gene match. This CDR3 has 18 amino acids. The CDR3 nucleotides read TGTGCCAGCAGCTTAAGGACAGGGGGCGTAGGGGGCACAGATACGCAGTATTTT. Translated: CASSLRTGGVGGTDTQYF.

The chain employs TRBV16 and TRBJ1-1; perhaps TRBD1 as D (6 bases). Germline V gene data show CDR1 as KGHSY and CDR2 as FQNENV. This CDR3 is built from 14 residues. The ends were cut back, 2 bases at V and 10 bases at J, with 17 bases in the middle. For the CDR3, the DNA is TGTGCCAGCAGCCAAAGCGCACAGGGTGGCAGAGCTTTCTTT. It specifies CASSQSAQGGRAFF.

The chain employs TRBV5-1 and TRBJ1-2, with 8 bases that match TRBD1. The CDR3 runs 16 residues. Germline V lookup: CDR1 SGHRS, CDR2 YFSETQ. V lost 0 bases to trimming and J lost 3 bases; unmatched junction nucleotides: 7. CDR3 DNA: TGCGCCAGCAGCTTGGCCGGGCAGGGGGCTGACTATGGCTACACCTTC. Amino acid sequence: CASSLAGQGADYGYTF.

The CDR3 nucleotides read TGTGCCAGCAGTGAATTAGGGGCAGGACTAGGCAGCACTGAAGCTTTCTTT. Translation gives CASSELGAGLGSTEAFF. The genes are TRBV25-1 and TRBJ1-1, with a tentative D call TRBD1 (5 bases). V was trimmed by 1 base and J by 4 bases, leaving 19 bases between them. Looked up from germline, CDR1 is MGHDK and CDR2 is SYGVNS. The CDR3 sequence is 17 residues long.

The rearrangement joins TRBV6-5 to TRBJ1-1, with TRBD1 matching 10 bases. The V and J ends lost 6 bases and 7 bases, in that order; junction bases with no gene match: 8. The CDR3 has 14 residues. Germline V gene sequence: CDR1 MNHEY, CDR2 SVGAGI. CDR3 nucleotide sequence: TGTGCCAGCAGGCCCTGGGACAGGGGAGTTGAAGCTTTCTTT. This codes for CASRPWDRGVEAFF.

This chain uses TRBV9 with TRBJ1-2; tentatively, D is TRBD1 (6 bases). Trimming cost V 4 bases and J 2 bases, with 12 bases left between them. The CDR3 is 14 residues long. The V gene's germline CDR1 is SGDLS and CDR2 YYNGEE. In DNA form, the CDR3 reads TGTGCCAGCAGCACGGACAGCCCAAACTATGGCTACACCTTC. It codes for CASSTDSPNYGYTF.

V gene TRBV7-9 combines with J gene TRBJ1-5; D is possibly TRBD1 (5 bases). The germline CDR1 and CDR2 sequences are SEHNR and FQNEAQ (reference sequence). This CDR3 spans 17 amino acids. The V gene lost 6 bases and the J gene lost 1 base, with 19 bases spanning the gap. The CDR3 sequence is CASRPLGAGRSNQPQHF. CDR3 nucleotide sequence: TGTGCCAGCAGACCCTTAGGGGCAGGACGGAGCAATCAGCCCCAGCATTTT.

This clone was detected once. V and J are TRBV30 and TRBJ1-1, with unresolved D. The germline V gene has CDR1 GTSNPN and CDR2 SVGIG (reference sequence). V lost 3 bases, J lost 6 bases, and 14 bases lay in between. The CDR3 has 13 amino acids. The CDR3 reads CAWRAGPTAEAFF. The CDR3 DNA sequence: TGTGCCTGGAGGGCAGGCCCTACAGCTGAAGCTTTCTTT.

The chain employs TRBV11-2 and TRBJ2-4; TRBD1 is a possible D gene (5 bases). Germline values: CDR1 SGHAT, CDR2 FQNNGV. V was clipped by 6 bases and J by 7 bases, with 16 bases between them. The CDR3 length is 14 residues. CDR3 nucleotide sequence: TGTGCCAGCAGGGGGTGGGGCACTGAGAACATTCAGTACTTC. Translated: CASRGWGTENIQYF.

The J gene is TRBJ2-7, the V gene TRBV30, with D perhaps TRBD1 (5 bases). Germline CDR1 and CDR2: GTSNPN and SVGIG (reference sequence). Trimming removed 8 bases at V and 2 bases at J, with 10 bases between. The CDR3 totals 11 residues. The CDR3 spells CALGPTYEQYF. CDR3 bases: TGTGCCCTGGGGCCGACCTACGAGCAGTACTTC.